This TCR beta chain was recorded in a study of human T cells and chemical hapten exposure. At the level of the study: A patient group, mainly female, showed alopecia areata, totalis or universalis. The study's findings and limits: Sensitizing to DPC left TCRs with a frequency above 1 in 1000 unaltered.

As for time point: pre-sensitization, week 0. Stated treatment: therapeutic diphenylcyclopropenone sensitization with weekly scalp DPC. Donation of samples came from alopecia patients who were 18 to 70 years old and suitable for DPC. Authors' methods: Ranging from about 20,000 to 750,000, TCR counts per sample had a median value of 95,638. TCRdb re-called the RACE reads with MiXCR, one entry per CDR3 protein. The V and J calls and clone size are TCRdb's, not the authors'. Counted here are approximately 400,000 distinct CDR3 sequences, roughly 4.6% occurring once; the ten biggest clones make up approximately 2.8%. In germline, CDR1 is SGHTA, CDR2 FQGTGA. CDR3 size: 13 residues. Trimming left V 5 bases short and J 5 bases short, with 12 bases between. In this sample, this clonotype turned up many times. The antigen is undetermined.

Sample: whole blood, taken in connection with sensitization to the hapten diphenylcyclopropenone (DPC). This rearrangement joins TRBV7-3 to TRBJ1-2; weak D call: TRBD1 (5 bases). This sequence originates from a woman aged 45-65 years with alopecia areata. Some clones in this sample may be carry-over from other donors' samples. The CDR3 bases are TGTGCCAGCAGCCGAAACCCAGGGTATGGCTACACCTTC. Its protein product is CASSRNPGYGYTF.